Listed here are 18 T cell receptor beta chains from one sample, sequenced in a study of T cell responses to AZD1222 COVID-19 vaccine. TCRdb keeps only in-frame clones here, not all; method: immunoSEQ multiplex PCR. The repertoire holds roughly 260,000 clones, with 85% to 95% as singletons. The sequences come from peripheral blood, collected on day 0 of AZD1222 vaccination. The receptor set was obtained from an adult in good health.

Only one count was recorded for this clone. DNA for the CDR3: TGTGCCAGCAGCTTAGCTAAACGGGAAACTGAGCAGTTCTTC. It yields the protein CASSLAKRETEQFF. The gene calls are TRBV11-2 and TRBJ2-1; possible D gene TRBD2, 5 bases. The V end lost 1 base, the J end lost 9 bases, and 13 bases lay between the germline ends. Germline CDR1 SGHAT, CDR2 FQNNGV. The CDR3 is 14 amino acids.

This chain connects TRBV4-1 to TRBJ2-1; D gene ambiguous. This CDR3 is 16 amino acids long. Looked up from germline, CDR1 is MGHRA and CDR2 is YSYEKL. Trimming took off 1 base at V and 1 base at J, with 11 bases between the two ends. CDR3 nucleotides: TGCGCCAGCAGCCAAGCCTCCCCCGGGTCCTACAATGAGCAGTTCTTC. Protein sequence: CASSQASPGSYNEQFF.

This chain uses TRBV7-2 with TRBJ1-4, with 8 bases identical to TRBD1. The V gene end was trimmed by 5 bases and the J gene end by 13 bases; junction bases not matched to a gene: 15. The CDR3 is 15 residues long. Germline CDR1 is SGHTA and CDR2 is FQGNSA. The DNA of the CDR3 is TGTGCCAGCAGCCAAAACTGGCGACTACAGGGGGGACTGTTTTTT. This codes for CASSQNWRLQGGLFF.

The DNA for the CDR3 is TGTGCCAGCTCACCACTAGCGGGATCCGCCTACGAGCAGTACTTC. It specifies CASSPLAGSAYEQYF. The chain uses TRBV18 and TRBJ2-7; TRBD2 matches 8 bases. This CDR3 spans 15 amino acids. Per germline, CDR1 KGHSH and CDR2 LQKENI. V trimming: 1 base; J trimming: 2 bases; junction bases outside the gene matches: 4. Supplemented by reference TRBV18 and TRBJ2-7, the full variable domain reads NAGVMQNPRHLVRRRGQEARLRCSPMKGHSHVYWYRQLPEEGLKFMVYLQKENIIDESGMPKERFSAEFPKEGPSILRIQQVVRGDSAAYFCASSPLAGSAYEQYFGPGTRLTVT.

CDR3 bases: TGTGCCAGCAGTGAAAGAGACAACACCATATATTTT. It yields the protein CASSERDNTIYF. The chain employs TRBV2 and TRBJ1-3; no clear D gene. The ends were cut back, 2 bases at V and 7 bases at J, with 6 bases in the middle. The CDR3 is 12 residues long. CDR1 is SNHLY, CDR2 FYNNEI, per germline. Combining the CDR3 with reference TRBV2 and TRBJ1-3 gives the whole variable domain EPEVTQTPSHQVTQMGQEVILRCVPISNHLYFYWYRQILGQKVEFLVSFYNNEISEKSEIFDDQFSVERPDGSNFTLKIRSTKLEDSAMYFCASSERDNTIYFGEGSWLTVV.

The chain links TRBV6-5 to TRBJ2-7; TRBD1 agrees at 12 bases. The germline V gene encodes CDR1 MNHEY and CDR2 SVGAGI. The CDR3 length is 14 residues. The V segment lost 6 bases and the J segment 9 bases; nucleotides outside the gene matches: 9. CDR3 sequence reads: CASSPGQGAVRQYF. The CDR3 DNA reads TGTGCCAGCAGCCCGGGACAGGGGGCAGTCCGGCAGTACTTC.

The V gene is TRBV7-9, the J gene TRBJ1-4; D might be TRBD1 (5 bases). Trimming left V 5 bases short and J 4 bases short, with 14 bases between. CDR1 and CDR2 (germline): SEHNR, FQNEAQ (reference sequence). The CDR3 length is 15 residues. The CDR3 sequence is CASSPQTAGNEKLFF. The CDR3 DNA reads as TGTGCCAGCAGCCCCCAGACAGCCGGTAATGAAAAACTGTTTTTT.

J is TRBJ2-3 and V is TRBV4-2, with 13 positions matching TRBD2. The V and J ends lost 2 bases and 5 bases, in that order; junction bases with no gene match: 1. The germline V gene has CDR1 LGHNA and CDR2 YNFKEQ. The CDR3 is 15 amino acids. The DNA for the CDR3 is TGTGCCAGCAGCCAAAGGACTAGCGGGAGAGATACGCAGTATTTT. This encodes CASSQRTSGRDTQYF.

The table lists this clone with a count of one. The chain links TRBV15 to TRBJ1-1, with 7 bases matching TRBD1. Trimming took 4 bases from V and 0 from J; bases not matched to a gene: 5. CDR1 is LNHNV, CDR2 YYDKDF, per germline (reference sequence). The CDR3 extends over 15 amino acids. This chain's CDR3 is CATSKGQPLNTEAFF. The CDR3 coding sequence is TGTGCCACCAGCAAGGGACAGCCTCTGAACACTGAAGCTTTCTTT.

This clone has just one count. This chain links TRBV11-2 with TRBJ2-1; the match to TRBD2 covers 12 bases. Looked up from germline, CDR1 is SGHAT and CDR2 is FQNNGV. CDR3 length: 16 residues. Unmatched junction bases numbered 3, after V lost 2 bases and J lost 4 bases. In DNA form, the CDR3 reads TGTGCCAGCAGCTTACTAGGGACTAGCGGGTACAATGAGCAGTTCTTC. This encodes CASSLLGTSGYNEQFF.

Regarding this clone: This is likely a read error, given that the CDR3 carries no conserved phenylalanine or tryptophan at its end. Because the CDR3's place on the DNA is in doubt, the DNA is left out and the CDR3 is given as listed by TCRdb. This rearrangement joins TRBV14 to TRBJ2-7; TRBD2 is the table's D call and was not checked against the DNA. Germline CDR1 SGHDN, CDR2 FVKESK. A total of 11 residues make up the CDR3, ends included. The CDR3 reads CASSFREPPGY.

The V gene is TRBV4-3, the J gene TRBJ1-2; D is ambiguous. There are 15 residues in the CDR3. Trimming shortened V by 0 bases and J by 4 bases, and 12 bases separated the two germline ends. Germline lookup yields CDR1 LGHNA and CDR2 YSLEER. The CDR3 sequence is CASSQDKGSPYGYTF. Here the CDR3 DNA reads TGCGCCAGCAGCCAAGATAAAGGTTCCCCCTATGGCTACACCTTC.

The chain combines TRBV7-2 with TRBJ2-4; D gene ambiguous. Trimming left V 1 base short and J 9 bases short, with 16 bases between. The CDR3 runs 15 residues. CDR1 is SGHTA, CDR2 FQGNSA, per germline. In DNA form, the CDR3 reads TGTGCCAGCAGCTTAGGTTTTAGTACTTTGGCCATTCAGTACTTC. It translates to CASSLGFSTLAIQYF.

The J gene is TRBJ2-1, the V gene TRBV9; a possible D gene is TRBD2 (6 bases). The CDR3 extends over 15 amino acids. Deletions cut 0 bases from V and 3 bases from J, with 10 bases between. CDR1 and CDR2 (germline): SGDLS, YYNGEE. The chain's CDR3 is CASSVDGGNYNEQFF. CDR3 coding DNA: TGTGCCAGCAGCGTAGATGGGGGGAACTACAATGAGCAGTTCTTC.

This clone was seen only once. The rearrangement joins TRBV7-3 to TRBJ2-2, with D perhaps matching TRBD1 or TRBD2 (5 bases each). Germline CDR1 SGHTA, CDR2 FQGTGA. Between the trimmed V and J ends, which lost 6 bases and 4 bases, there was a span of 12 bases. CDR3 size: 14 residues. CDR3 loop: CASRRDVVTGELFF. CDR3 bases: TGTGCCAGCAGACGGGACGTAGTCACCGGGGAGCTGTTTTTT. The full variable domain, in which reference TRBV7-3 and TRBJ2-2 provide the parts outside the CDR3, is GAGVSQTPSNKVTEKGKYVELRCDPISGHTALYWYRQSLGQGPEFLIYFQGTGAADDSGLPNDRFFAVRPEGSVSTLKIQRTERGDSAVYLCASRRDVVTGELFFGEGSRLTVL.

The V and J genes are TRBV7-9 and TRBJ1-1; no firm D call. V was clipped by 0 bases and J by 7 bases, with 0 bases between them. Germline-derived CDR1 and CDR2 are SEHNR and FQNEAQ (reference sequence). CDR3 length: 10 residues. CDR3 region: CASSLAEAFF. Written as DNA, the CDR3 is TGTGCCAGCAGCTTAGCTGAAGCTTTCTTT.

The V call is TRBV5-4, the J call TRBJ1-1, with TRBD1 matching 7 bases. After removal of 4 bases from V and 5 bases from J, the junction contained 5 bases not matched to a gene. CDR1 is SGHNT and CDR2 is YYREEE in the germline V gene (reference sequence). The CDR3 spans 13 residues. The CDR3 protein is CASSQGGTTEAFF. CDR3 sequence (DNA): TGTGCCAGCAGCCAGGGGGGAACTACTGAAGCTTTCTTT.

The chain carries TRBV4-1 and TRBJ1-5, with D possibly TRBD1 on 5 matching bases. The CDR3 is made up of 16 amino acids. Between the trimmed V and J ends, which lost 4 bases and 6 bases, there was a span of 19 bases. The germline V gene has CDR1 MGHRA and CDR2 YSYEKL. For the CDR3, the DNA is TGCGCCAGCAGCCTGACAGTTGGGCACGGGGCTCAGCCCCAGCATTTT. Its protein product is CASSLTVGHGAQPQHF.